This passage covers 26 T cell receptor beta chains from one sample sequenced in a study of shared clonotypes between healthy human individuals. TCRdb's table, derived via immunoSEQ multiplex PCR, lists solely in-frame clones and lacks some. The data contain 850,000 to 1,200,000 clones, around 76% of them singletons. Sequencing input: memory CD4+ T cells sorted from blood. Subset of the sample: CD45RA-negative fraction. Receptors were obtained from a man aged 18 to 35 in good health.

V usage is TRBV5-1 and J usage is TRBJ2-2; the D is unclear. Germline V gene lookup returns CDR1 SGHRS and CDR2 YFSETQ. This CDR3 spans 14 amino acids. V lost 4 bases and J 1 base, leaving 8 bases between the germline ends. Here the CDR3 reads CASSPPMNTGELFF. In DNA form, the CDR3 reads TGCGCCAGCAGCCCCCCAATGAACACCGGGGAGCTGTTTTTT.

The J gene is TRBJ1-6, the V gene TRBV5-1, with 9 positions matching TRBD1. This CDR3 has 14 residues. The germline V gene encodes CDR1 SGHRS and CDR2 YFSETQ. V lost 4 bases to trimming and J lost 14 bases; unmatched junction nucleotides: 10. CDR3 amino acids: CASSVQGAKTTLHF. CDR3 DNA sequence: TGCGCCAGCAGCGTACAGGGGGCCAAGACCACCCTCCACTTT.

The CDR3: CASSSQGAVYNSPLHF. The CDR3 DNA sequence: TGTGCCAGCAGCTCACAGGGGGCTGTCTATAATTCACCCCTCCACTTT. This sequence joins TRBV6-6 and TRBJ1-6, with 9 bases lining up with TRBD1. The V gene's germline CDR1 is MNHNY and CDR2 SVGAGI (reference sequence). The CDR3 loop spans 16 amino acids. V lost 6 bases and J lost 3; bases outside the gene matches: 6.

This chain connects TRBV7-2 to TRBJ2-7; D remains ambiguous. The ends were cut back, 0 bases at V and 1 base at J, with 10 bases in the middle. The germline CDR1 and CDR2 sequences are SGHTA and FQGNSA. The CDR3 has 15 amino acids. Here the CDR3 reads CASSLAFGLSYEQYF. The CDR3 DNA sequence: TGTGCCAGCAGCTTAGCTTTTGGCCTTTCCTACGAGCAGTACTTC.

This chain links TRBV30 with TRBJ1-3, with D uncertain. V was cut by 2 bases and J by 0 bases, with 17 bases left in between. This CDR3 is built from 17 residues. Germline assignment: CDR1 GTSNPN and CDR2 SVGIG (reference sequence). Written as DNA, the CDR3 is TGTGCCTGGAGTCTCCAATCGAGAGCATACTCTGGAAACACCATATATTTT. Residues: CAWSLQSRAYSGNTIYF.

The rearrangement links TRBV10-3 to TRBJ1-2; the D gene is possibly TRBD1 (5 bases). CDR1 and CDR2 (germline): ENHRY, SYGVKD. V lost 3 bases and J lost 8, with 19 bases in between. The CDR3 sequence is 15 residues long. The CDR3 DNA follows: TGTGCCATCAGTGACCGAATGGCAGGGACTGGCGGCTACACCTTC. Amino acids: CAISDRMAGTGGYTF.

The J gene is TRBJ2-1, the V gene TRBV18; a possible D gene is TRBD1 (5 bases). Germline values: CDR1 KGHSH, CDR2 LQKENI. The V end lost 5 bases, the J end lost 0 bases, and 14 bases lay between the germline ends. The CDR3 consists of 16 residues. The DNA of the CDR3 is TGTGCCAGCTCAAGACAGCCTCAACACTCCTACAATGAGCAGTTCTTC. Amino acids: CASSRQPQHSYNEQFF.

J is TRBJ2-5 and V is TRBV5-1, with TRBD2 as a possible D gene (7 bases). V lost 4 bases and J 4 bases, leaving 17 bases between the germline ends. Germline values: CDR1 SGHRS, CDR2 YFSETQ. The CDR3 is 15 amino acids. The CDR3 DNA is TGCGCCAGCAGCCCCTTGGGGGGGCGGGGAGAGACCCAGTACTTC. As protein: CASSPLGGRGETQYF.

This clone was counted a single time. This rearrangement joins TRBV10-3 to TRBJ2-5; D unresolved. Per germline, CDR1 ENHRY and CDR2 SYGVKD. V lost 3 bases, J lost 4 bases, and 9 bases lay in between. CDR3 length: 13 residues. The CDR3, as DNA: TGTGCCATCAGTGATTTTGGCGTAGAGACCCAGTACTTC. Translated: CAISDFGVETQYF.

The chain couples TRBV5-6 to TRBJ2-7, with 15 bases matching TRBD2. CDR1 is SGHDT and CDR2 is YYEEEE in the germline V gene. V was pared by 5 bases and J by 2 bases, with 5 bases of the junction left unmatched. The CDR3 covers 16 residues. The CDR3 reads CASRPGLAGGAYEQYF. The CDR3 DNA reads as TGTGCCAGCAGACCGGGACTAGCGGGGGGCGCCTACGAGCAGTACTTC.

In its sample, this clone was seen a few times. This chain links TRBV19 with TRBJ2-2; 7 bases map to TRBD1. Germline-derived CDR1 and CDR2 are LNHDA and SQIVND (reference sequence). This CDR3 is 15 amino acids long. Germline trimming cut 7 bases from V and 2 bases from J; bases unmatched to any gene: 7. CDR3 in amino acids: CASTPGTVNTGELFF. As DNA, the CDR3 is TGTGCCAGTACCCCCGGGACAGTAAACACCGGGGAGCTGTTTTTT.

The chain combines TRBV4-3 with TRBJ1-2; D ambiguous. Germline V gene data show CDR1 as LGHNA and CDR2 as YSLEER. The CDR3 runs 15 residues. The V gene lost 0 bases and the J gene lost 4 bases, with 12 bases spanning the gap. The CDR3 DNA reads TGCGCCAGCAGCCAAGATTGGAAGTCGCTCTATGGCTACACCTTC. Translated: CASSQDWKSLYGYTF.

The chain couples TRBV6-5 to TRBJ2-2; D is unresolved. The germline V gene has CDR1 MNHEY and CDR2 SVGAGI. The ends were cut back, 7 bases at V and 1 base at J, with 7 bases in the middle. CDR3 length equals 13 residues. The CDR3 DNA is TGTGCCAGCACCCACTTGAACACCGGGGAGCTGTTTTTT. Protein: CASTHLNTGELFF.

This chain links TRBV18 with TRBJ1-1; possibly TRBD1 for D (6 bases). CDR1 and CDR2 (germline): KGHSH, LQKENI. The V gene lost 1 base and the J gene lost 8 bases, with 17 bases spanning the gap. The CDR3 covers 15 residues. Here the CDR3 reads CASSPQAGEGREAFF. The CDR3 coding sequence is TGTGCCAGCTCACCACAGGCAGGGGAAGGGCGGGAAGCTTTCTTT.

CDR3 sequence reads: CASSNRENGETQYF. The CDR3 nucleotides read TGTGCCAGCAGTAACAGGGAAAACGGGGAGACCCAGTACTTC. J is TRBJ2-5 and V is TRBV2; the D gene is possibly TRBD1 (6 bases). CDR1 and CDR2 from the germline V gene are SNHLY and FYNNEI. Trimming took off 5 bases at V and 5 bases at J, with 15 bases between the two ends. The CDR3 consists of 14 residues. Variable domain in full (rest from reference TRBV2 and TRBJ2-5): EPEVTQTPSHQVTQMGQEVILRCVPISNHLYFYWYRQILGQKVEFLVSFYNNEISEKSEIFDDQFSVERPDGSNFTLKIRSTKLEDSAMYFCASSNRENGETQYFGPGTRLLVL.

The chain has TRBV5-4 and TRBJ2-1; possibly TRBD1 for D (6 bases). CDR3 length equals 12 residues. The V end lost 2 bases, the J end lost 14 bases, and 14 bases lay between the germline ends. CDR1 is SGHNT, CDR2 YYREEE, per germline (reference sequence). Here the CDR3 DNA reads TGTGCCAGCAGCTTAGTGGGCAGGGGCGAGTTCTTC. Its translation: CASSLVGRGEFF.

This chain's CDR3 is CASSQDSDTGELFF. The CDR3 DNA reads TGTGCCAGCAGCCAAGACTCCGACACCGGGGAGCTGTTTTTT. V is TRBV7-8 and J is TRBJ2-2; no clear D gene. The CDR3 runs 14 residues. The germline V gene encodes CDR1 SGHVS and CDR2 FQNEAQ. V shed 5 bases and J shed 3 bases, with 10 bases lying between them.

This clone was found once. This chain uses TRBV15 with TRBJ1-4; a weak D match, TRBD1 (6 bases). The CDR3 is 14 amino acids. V lost 5 bases to trimming and J lost 5 bases, with 12 bases between them. The germline gives CDR1 LNHNV, CDR2 YYDKDF (reference sequence). The CDR3 region has the DNA TGTGCCACCAGCCCGGACAGCCAGAATGAAAAACTGTTTTTT. The encoded protein is CATSPDSQNEKLFF.

The chain employs TRBV6-5 and TRBJ2-7, with a tentative D call TRBD2 (5 bases). Trimming shortened V by 6 bases and J by 0 bases, and 15 bases separated the two germline ends. CDR3 size: 15 residues. The V gene's germline CDR1 is MNHEY and CDR2 SVGAGI. The CDR3 reads CASSSAGRRSYEQYF. The CDR3 nucleotides are TGTGCCAGCAGCTCTGCGGGCAGACGCTCCTACGAGCAGTACTTC.

This clone came up once. J is TRBJ1-6 and V is TRBV25-1, with 9 bases fitting TRBD1. This CDR3 has 16 residues. Germline trimming cut 3 bases from V and 9 bases from J; bases unmatched to any gene: 9. Germline CDR1 MGHDK, CDR2 SYGVNS. The CDR3 sequence is CASSELQGASSSPLHF. The CDR3 DNA is TGTGCCAGCAGTGAGCTACAGGGGGCGTCGAGTTCACCCCTCCACTTT.

The chain employs TRBV18 and TRBJ2-3; D unclear. The CDR3 runs to 12 residues. Trimming took 6 bases from V and 2 from J, leaving 6 bases between them. CDR1 and CDR2 (germline): KGHSH, LQKENI. The CDR3 DNA is TGTGCCAGCTCTATCTACACAGATACGCAGTATTTT. Translation: CASSIYTDTQYF.

This clone is a singleton in its sample. V gene TRBV7-2 combines with J gene TRBJ2-3; D is unclear. V dropped 5 bases and J dropped 4 bases, with 10 bases sitting between them. The V gene's germline CDR1 is SGHTA and CDR2 FQGNSA. The CDR3 length is 13 residues. The CDR3: CASSLLSPDTQYF. The CDR3 coding sequence is TGTGCCAGCAGCCTGCTAAGCCCAGATACGCAGTATTTT.

The chain links TRBV5-6 to TRBJ2-3, with a tentative D call TRBD2 (5 bases). Germline CDR1 SGHDT, CDR2 YYEEEE. Trimming removed 2 bases at V and 2 bases at J, with 9 bases between. This CDR3 has 14 amino acids. The CDR3 coding sequence is TGTGCCAGCAGCTTCGGGGTAGCCACAGATACGCAGTATTTT. Its translation: CASSFGVATDTQYF.

The chain joins TRBV9 to TRBJ1-6, with D uncertain. V dropped 0 bases and J dropped 3 bases, with 4 bases sitting between them. Germline loops: CDR1 SGDLS, CDR2 YYNGEE. The CDR3 extends over 14 amino acids. The CDR3 DNA follows: TGTGCCAGCAGCGTAGGACTCTATAATTCACCCCTCCACTTT. As protein: CASSVGLYNSPLHF.

This chain uses TRBV10-3 with TRBJ1-2; 8 positions match TRBD1. After removal of 10 bases from V and 5 bases from J, the junction contained 6 bases not matched to a gene. The CDR3 is made up of 12 amino acids. Germline V gene sequence: CDR1 ENHRY, CDR2 SYGVKD. The chain's CDR3 is CATGDRRYGYTF. The DNA of the CDR3 is TGTGCCACCGGGGACAGGAGATATGGCTACACCTTC.

The chain carries TRBV5-4 and TRBJ1-1; D unresolved. V lost 1 base and J lost 5, with 12 bases in between. Germline V CDR1 and CDR2: SGHNT, YYREEE (reference sequence). The CDR3 runs to 14 residues. As DNA, the CDR3 is TGTGCCAGCAGCTTGACGGGAGCGAGGACTGAAGCTTTCTTT. Its translation: CASSLTGARTEAFF.